What follows are 24 T cell receptor beta chains derived from one specimen sequenced in a study of T cell responses to AZD1222 COVID-19 vaccine. Clones were sequenced by immunoSEQ multiplex PCR, and TCRdb holds only the in-frame ones, with some missing. The table has about 140,000 clones, about 93% seen once. Here the sequenced sample was peripheral blood, taken on day 0 of AZD1222 vaccination. The receptors come from an adult in good health.

The V call is TRBV5-4, the J call TRBJ1-4; weak D call: TRBD1 (5 bases). The CDR3 consists of 15 residues. Germline V gene lookup returns CDR1 SGHNT and CDR2 YYREEE (reference sequence). V was pared by 0 bases and J by 6 bases, with 12 bases between. CDR3 in amino acids: CASSLAAGSDEKLFF. The CDR3 DNA reads as TGTGCCAGCAGCTTGGCGGCAGGGTCGGATGAAAAACTGTTTTTT.

This clone was recorded only once. The V and J genes are TRBV27 and TRBJ2-7, with D tentatively TRBD1 (5 bases). Trimming pared 5 bases from V and 4 bases from J, leaving 21 bases between. From germline, CDR1 is MNHEY and CDR2 SMNVEV (reference sequence). CDR3 length equals 16 residues. CDR3 coding DNA: TGTGCCAGCAGTCCCCTGACCTGGCAGGGTGATTACGAGCAGTACTTC. Protein product: CASSPLTWQGDYEQYF.

The chain has TRBV4-1 and TRBJ1-5; D possibly corresponds to TRBD1 (5 bases). Trimming removed 3 bases at V and 1 base at J, with 13 bases between. The CDR3 spans 16 residues. Germline V gives CDR1 MGHRA, CDR2 YSYEKL. The CDR3 nucleotides are TGCGCCAGCAGCCAGTTTTCAGGGCTAAGCAATCAGCCCCAGCATTTT. This gives the protein CASSQFSGLSNQPQHF.

V is TRBV19 and J is TRBJ2-3; the D call may be TRBD1 or TRBD2 (5 bases each). The germline CDR1 and CDR2 sequences are LNHDA and SQIVND (reference sequence). Trimming removed 4 bases from V and 6 bases from J, with 14 bases in between. The CDR3 contains 14 residues. The CDR3 DNA reads TGTGCCAGTAGTACCCGGGGCATCGGGGATACGCAGTATTTT. Its translation is CASSTRGIGDTQYF.

The J gene is TRBJ1-6, the V gene TRBV7-2; 7 positions match TRBD1. After removal of 5 bases from V and 10 bases from J, the junction contained 5 bases not matched to a gene. Germline V gene data show CDR1 as SGHTA and CDR2 as FQGNSA. This CDR3 contains 13 residues. CDR3 DNA: TGTGCCAGCAGCACCACAGGGGAATCACCCCTCCACTTT. Translated, it gives CASSTTGESPLHF.

The rearrangement links TRBV2 to TRBJ1-6; possibly TRBD1 for D (6 bases). Trimming removed 1 base from V and 3 bases from J, with 7 bases in between. Germline V gene sequence: CDR1 SNHLY, CDR2 FYNNEI. CDR3 size: 15 residues. The DNA of the CDR3 is TGTGCCAGCAGTGAAGGACAGGTCTATAATTCACCCCTCCACTTT. Translation: CASSEGQVYNSPLHF.

The chain recombines TRBV6-5 with TRBJ2-1; D may be TRBD1 (6 bases). The CDR3 has 15 residues. V was clipped by 7 bases and J by 0 bases, with 13 bases between them. Germline V gives CDR1 MNHEY, CDR2 SVGAGI. CDR3 bases: TGTGCCAGCAATTTAGGGGGTAGCTCCTACAATGAGCAGTTCTTC. Translated: CASNLGGSSYNEQFF.

CDR3 DNA sequence: TGCGCCAGCAGAGGGGACAGTAATTCACCCCTCCACTTT. This translates into CASRGDSNSPLHF. The chain joins TRBV5-1 to TRBJ1-6, with 7 bases identical to TRBD1. Germline V gene sequence: CDR1 SGHRS, CDR2 YFSETQ. CDR3 size: 13 residues. V lost 5 bases to trimming and J lost 6 bases; unmatched junction nucleotides: 2.

The V call is TRBV19, the J call TRBJ2-7; D possibly uses TRBD1 or TRBD2 (5 bases each). This CDR3 has 14 amino acids. Germline CDR1 is LNHDA and CDR2 is SQIVND (reference sequence). V lost 3 bases, J lost 7 bases, and 16 bases lay in between. CDR3 coding DNA: TGTGCCAGTAGTATCTCGGGGCCGAACATGGAGCAGTACTTC. This encodes CASSISGPNMEQYF. Looking up the rest from reference TRBV19 and TRBJ2-7 gives the full variable domain: DGGITQSPKYLFRKEGQNVTLSCEQNLNHDAMYWYRQDPGQGLRLIYYSQIVNDFQKGDIAEGYSVSREKKESFPLTVTSAQKNPTAFYLCASSISGPNMEQYFGPGTRLTVT.

The V call is TRBV27, the J call TRBJ1-1; D ambiguous. Trimming cost V 1 base and J 2 bases, with 8 bases left between them. There are 14 residues in the CDR3. Germline CDR1 MNHEY, CDR2 SMNVEV (reference sequence). CDR3 coding DNA: TGTGCCAGCAGTTTATACGGGTCTAACACTGAAGCTTTCTTT. Residues: CASSLYGSNTEAFF.

V usage is TRBV28 and J usage is TRBJ2-2; D could derive from TRBD1 or TRBD2 (6 bases each). Deletions cut 3 bases from V and 4 bases from J, with 12 bases between. Germline V gene data show CDR1 as MDHEN and CDR2 as SYDVKM. The CDR3 is 15 residues long. The CDR3, as DNA: TGTGCCAGCAGTTTTTGGGGGGCTAGCACCGGGGAGCTGTTTTTT. Translated, it gives CASSFWGASTGELFF.

The chain links TRBV9 to TRBJ2-7, with 8 bases that match TRBD1. Germline CDR1 SGDLS, CDR2 YYNGEE. V was pared by 5 bases and J by 6 bases, with 7 bases of the junction left unmatched. CDR3 length: 13 amino acids. CDR3 nucleotides: TGTGCCAGCAGTAAGGACAGGGAAACCGAGCAGTACTTC. Translation: CASSKDRETEQYF. The full variable domain, its missing parts supplied by reference TRBV9 and TRBJ2-7, is DSGVTQTPKHLITATGQRVTLRCSPRSGDLSVYWYQQSLDQGLQFLIQYYNGEERAKGNILERFSAQQFPDLHSELNLSSLELGDSALYFCASSKDRETEQYFGPGTRLTVT.

This chain links TRBV5-1 with TRBJ2-7; D is uncertain. V lost 0 bases and J lost 1, with 8 bases in between. The CDR3 consists of 14 residues. Germline-derived CDR1 and CDR2 are SGHRS and YFSETQ. The CDR3 region is CASSLEVGSYEQYF. The CDR3 DNA follows: TGCGCCAGCAGCTTGGAGGTAGGGTCCTACGAGCAGTACTTC. The full variable domain, completed using reference TRBV5-1 and TRBJ2-7, is KAGVTQTPRYLIKTRGQQVTLSCSPISGHRSVSWYQQTPGQGLQFLFEYFSETQRNKGNFPGRFSGRQFSNSRSEMNVSTLELGDSALYLCASSLEVGSYEQYFGPGTRLTVT.

The chain employs TRBV5-1 and TRBJ2-4; D is possibly TRBD1 (6 bases). The CDR3 has 15 residues. The V end lost 1 base, the J end lost 1 base, and 9 bases lay between the germline ends. CDR1 is SGHRS, CDR2 YFSETQ, per germline. DNA of the CDR3: TGCGCCAGCAGCTTGACAGGGTTGGCCAAAAACATTCAGTACTTC. Protein sequence: CASSLTGLAKNIQYF.

The chain employs TRBV5-6 and TRBJ1-5, with D possibly being TRBD1 (5 bases). V lost 1 base to trimming and J lost 1 base, with 6 bases between them. The CDR3 runs 14 residues. From germline, CDR1 is SGHDT and CDR2 YYEEEE. The CDR3 coding sequence is TGTGCCAGCAGCTTGTCAGGGAGCAATCAGCCCCAGCATTTT. It specifies CASSLSGSNQPQHF.

The V call is TRBV3-1 (or the pseudogene TRBV3-2), the J call TRBJ2-7; 11 bases map to TRBD2. J lost 5 bases, V lost 0 bases, and 15 bases had no gene match. CDR1 is LGHDT and CDR2 is YNNKEL in the germline V gene (reference sequence). This CDR3 is 19 amino acids long. CDR3 in amino acids: CASSQDRGLAGPKGDEQYF. CDR3 nucleotide sequence: TGTGCCAGCAGCCAAGATCGTGGACTAGCGGGCCCGAAAGGCGACGAGCAGTACTTC.

The chain carries TRBV11-2 and TRBJ1-6; D unresolved. Germline-derived CDR1 and CDR2 are SGHAT and FQNNGV. The CDR3 extends over 12 amino acids. V was trimmed by 3 bases and J by 8 bases, leaving 5 bases between them. The CDR3 here is CASSFSDSPLHF. The DNA of the CDR3 is TGTGCCAGCAGCTTCTCTGATTCACCCCTCCACTTT. Together with reference TRBV11-2 and TRBJ1-6, the CDR3 gives the full variable domain: EAGVAQSPRYKIIEKRQSVAFWCNPISGHATLYWYQQILGQGPKLLIQFQNNGVVDDSQLPKDRFSAERLKGVDSTLKIQPAKLEDSAVYLCASSFSDSPLHFGNGTRLTVT.

V gene TRBV7-9 combines with J gene TRBJ1-4; TRBD1 matches at 7 bases. The J segment lost 5 bases and the V segment lost 5 bases, leaving 5 bases of the junction unmatched. Germline assignment: CDR1 SEHNR and CDR2 FQNEAQ (reference sequence). This CDR3 contains 14 residues. For the CDR3, the DNA is TGTGCCAGCAGCCCGGGACAGTTAAATGAAAAACTGTTTTTT. Protein product: CASSPGQLNEKLFF.

The CDR3 sequence: CASSTPSGGPITGNEQFF. The CDR3 DNA reads TGTGCCAGTAGTACCCCCTCGGGTGGACCAATAACGGGTAATGAGCAGTTCTTC. V and J are TRBV19 and TRBJ2-1; no reliable D call. In germline, CDR1 is LNHDA, CDR2 SQIVND (reference sequence). The V end lost 4 bases, the J end lost 7 bases, and 26 bases lay between the germline ends. CDR3 length equals 18 residues. Variable domain in full (rest from reference TRBV19 and TRBJ2-1): DGGITQSPKYLFRKEGQNVTLSCEQNLNHDAMYWYRQDPGQGLRLIYYSQIVNDFQKGDIAEGYSVSREKKESFPLTVTSAQKNPTAFYLCASSTPSGGPITGNEQFFGPGTRLTVL.

V gene TRBV3-1 (or the pseudogene TRBV3-2) combines with J gene TRBJ2-5; possible D gene TRBD2, 5 bases. This CDR3 has 15 residues. Trimming removed 4 bases from V and 3 bases from J, with 15 bases in between. CDR1 is LGHDT, CDR2 YNNKEL, per germline (reference sequence). The CDR3 spells CASSRLLGGKETQYF. The DNA for the CDR3 is TGTGCCAGCAGCCGTTTACTAGGAGGAAAAGAGACCCAGTACTTC.

The chain has TRBV5-1 and TRBJ2-1; perhaps D is TRBD1 or TRBD2 (6 bases each). Germline CDR1 is SGHRS and CDR2 is YFSETQ. Trimming took 0 bases from V and 9 from J, leaving 16 bases between them. The CDR3 consists of 15 residues. CDR3 amino acids: CASSLDSSGGGEQFF. DNA for the CDR3: TGCGCCAGCAGCTTGGATAGTAGCGGAGGGGGTGAGCAGTTCTTC.

The chain employs TRBV4-1 and TRBJ2-1; TRBD2 matches 7 bases. V dropped 2 bases and J dropped 7; count of bases not matched to a gene: 14. Germline V gene sequence: CDR1 MGHRA, CDR2 YSYEKL. The CDR3 totals 17 residues. CDR3 coding DNA: TGCGCCAGCAGCCAATTCTCCGGACTAGGGCTCCCGAATGAGCAGTTCTTC. This translates into CASSQFSGLGLPNEQFF.

The chain has TRBV6-5 and TRBJ2-7; D assignment may be TRBD1 or TRBD2 (6 bases each). CDR3 length equals 15 residues. The germline V and J ends were trimmed by 6 bases and 3 bases, with 18 bases remaining between them. Germline lookup yields CDR1 MNHEY and CDR2 SVGAGI. The CDR3 DNA follows: TGTGCCAGCAGCATTAGGGGGAGGACTTACTACGAGCAGTACTTC. This sequence encodes CASSIRGRTYYEQYF.

The V and J genes are TRBV2 and TRBJ1-2; D might be TRBD1 (5 bases). CDR3 length equals 10 residues. V was pared by 10 bases and J by 8 bases, with 11 bases between. Germline-derived CDR1 and CDR2 are SNHLY and FYNNEI. CDR3 region: CAIFGGGYTF. CDR3 nucleotides: TGTGCCATCTTTGGGGGGGGCTACACCTTC.